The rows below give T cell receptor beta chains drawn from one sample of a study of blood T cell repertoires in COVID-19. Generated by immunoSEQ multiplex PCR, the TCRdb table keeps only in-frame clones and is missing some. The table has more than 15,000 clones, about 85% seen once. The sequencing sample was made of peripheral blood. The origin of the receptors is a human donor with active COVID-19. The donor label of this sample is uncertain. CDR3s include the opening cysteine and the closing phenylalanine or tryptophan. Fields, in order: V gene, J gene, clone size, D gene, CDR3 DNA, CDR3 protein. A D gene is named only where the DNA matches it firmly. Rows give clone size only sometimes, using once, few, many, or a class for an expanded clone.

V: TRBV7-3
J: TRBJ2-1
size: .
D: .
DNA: TGTGCCAGCAGCTTAGCAACGGACAAGGGTGGTCAGTTCTTC
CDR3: CASSLATDKGGQFF

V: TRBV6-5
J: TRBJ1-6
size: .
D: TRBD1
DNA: TGTGCCAGCAGTTACTCTCCGACAGGGGTGAATCCACCCCTCCACTTT
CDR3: CASSYSPTGVNPPLHF

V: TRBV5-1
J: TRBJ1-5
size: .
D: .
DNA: TGCGCCAGCAGCTTGGATCGCAGGGAGGCCAATCAGCCCCAGCATTTT
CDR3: CASSLDRREANQPQHF

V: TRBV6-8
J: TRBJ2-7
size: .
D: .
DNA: TGTGCCAGCAGTTACGCGAACTACGAGCAGTACTTC
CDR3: CASSYANYEQYF

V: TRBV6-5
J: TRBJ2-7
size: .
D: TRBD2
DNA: TGTGCCAGCAGGAGGGGACTACCCGCCTACGAGCAGTACTTC
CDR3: CASRRGLPAYEQYF

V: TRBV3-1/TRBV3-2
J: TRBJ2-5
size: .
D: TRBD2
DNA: TGTGCCAGCAGCCAAGCAGCTGGACTAGAGGCCCAGTACTTC
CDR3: CASSQAAGLEAQYF

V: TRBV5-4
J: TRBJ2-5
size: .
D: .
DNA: TGTGCCAGCAGCTTGATAAGCGAGCGAGAGACCCAGTACTTC
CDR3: CASSLISERETQYF

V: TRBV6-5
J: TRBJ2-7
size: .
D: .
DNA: TGTGCCAGCAGTTACGCCCCCAGCGGCCCCTACGAGCAGTACTTC
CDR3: CASSYAPSGPYEQYF

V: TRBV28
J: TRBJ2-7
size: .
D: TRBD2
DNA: TGTGCCAGCAGTCTCCTAGCGGGAGGGTACGAGCAGTACTTC
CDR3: CASSLLAGGYEQYF

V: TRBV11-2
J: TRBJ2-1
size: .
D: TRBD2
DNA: TGTGCCAGCAGCGATCTCCGGGAGGCAATCTCCTACAATGAGCAGTTCTTC
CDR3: CASSDLREAISYNEQFF

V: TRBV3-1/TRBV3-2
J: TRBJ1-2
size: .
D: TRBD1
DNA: TGTGCCAGCAGTCGTCCCGGGACAGGGGGCCATGGCTACACCTTC
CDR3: CASSRPGTGGHGYTF

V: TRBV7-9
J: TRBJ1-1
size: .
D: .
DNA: TGTGCCAGCAGCCGGAGTTTGGCCCTGAACACTGAAGCTTTCTTT
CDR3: CASSRSLALNTEAFF

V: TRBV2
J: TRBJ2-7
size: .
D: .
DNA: TGTGCGGGGGGTCGGGACTCCTACGAGCAGTACTTC
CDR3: CAGGRDSYEQYF

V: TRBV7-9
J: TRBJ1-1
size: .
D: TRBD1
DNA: TGTGCCGGCCGAGGGACAGCGAACACTGAAGCTTTCTTT
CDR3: CAGRGTANTEAFF

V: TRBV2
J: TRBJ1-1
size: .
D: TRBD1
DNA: TGTGCCAGCAGTGTAGACAGGGGAATCACTGAAGCTTTCTTT
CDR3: CASSVDRGITEAFF

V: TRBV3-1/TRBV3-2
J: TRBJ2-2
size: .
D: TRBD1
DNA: TGTGCCAGCAGCCTCTCTTCCGGGACAGTACACCGGGGAGCTGTTTTT
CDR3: CASSLSSGTVHRGAVF

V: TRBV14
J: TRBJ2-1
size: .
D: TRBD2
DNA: TGTGCCAGCAGCCAGACTAGCGGATACAATGAGCAGTTCTTC
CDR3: CASSQTSGYNEQFF

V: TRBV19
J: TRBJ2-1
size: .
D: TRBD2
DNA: TGTGCCAGTAGTATAATCGGCGGGAGAGGCTCCTACAATGAGCAGTTCTTC
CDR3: CASSIIGGRGSYNEQFF

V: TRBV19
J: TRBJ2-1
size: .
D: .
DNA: TGTGCCAGTAGCATATCCCGCTCGAAACCTAACAATGAGCAGTTCTTC
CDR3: CASSISRSKPNNEQFF

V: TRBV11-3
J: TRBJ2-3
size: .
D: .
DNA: TGTGCCAGCAGCTTCGTAGGACAACCTTCTAGCACAGATACGCAGTATTTT
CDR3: CASSFVGQPSSTDTQYF

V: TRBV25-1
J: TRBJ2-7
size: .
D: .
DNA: TGTGCCAGCAGGTCCCAAGCGAACTCCTACGAGCAGTACTTC
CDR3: CASRSQANSYEQYF

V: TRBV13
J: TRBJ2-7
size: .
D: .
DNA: TGTGCCAGCAGCTTGGCGCGGGACGGGGGCTACGAGCAGTACTTC
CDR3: CASSLARDGGYEQYF

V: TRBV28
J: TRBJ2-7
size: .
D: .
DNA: TGTGCCAGCAGTTTCCTCCAGGGGCTCTCCTACGAGCAGTACTTC
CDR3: CASSFLQGLSYEQYF

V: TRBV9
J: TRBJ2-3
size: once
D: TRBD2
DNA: TGTGCCAGCAGCGTAGTTAGCGGGAGCCCAGATACGCAGTATTTT
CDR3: CASSVVSGSPDTQYF

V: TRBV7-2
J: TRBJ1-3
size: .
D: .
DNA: TGTGCCAGCAGCTTAGGGCCATCTTGGGGAAACACCATATATTTT
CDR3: CASSLGPSWGNTIYF

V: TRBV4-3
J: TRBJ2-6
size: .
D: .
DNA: TGCGCCAGCAGCCAAGAGCACAGCTCTGGGGCCAACGTCCTGACTTTC
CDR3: CASSQEHSSGANVLTF

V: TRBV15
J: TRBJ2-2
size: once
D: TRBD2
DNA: TGTGCCACCAGCAGAACTGTAAGCGGGGGGAACACCGGGGAGCTGTTTTTT
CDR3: CATSRTVSGGNTGELFF

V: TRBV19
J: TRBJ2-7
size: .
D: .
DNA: TGTGCCAGTAGTATCCAACGGGACTCCTACGAGCAGTACTTC
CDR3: CASSIQRDSYEQYF

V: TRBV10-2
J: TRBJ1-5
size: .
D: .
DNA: TGCGCCAGCAGTGAGTCGGGAGTGAATCAGCCCCAGCATTTT
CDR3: CASSESGVNQPQHF

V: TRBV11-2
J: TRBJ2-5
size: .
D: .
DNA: TGTGCCAGCAGCGGCCGGGACATCGGTCGAGAGACCCAGTACTTC
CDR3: CASSGRDIGRETQYF

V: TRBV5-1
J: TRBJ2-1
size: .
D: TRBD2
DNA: TGCGCCAGCAGCTTGATGGGCGGGAGATCCAGCTCCTACAATGAGCAGTTCTTC
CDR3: CASSLMGGRSSSYNEQFF

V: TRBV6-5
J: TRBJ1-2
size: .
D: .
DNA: TGTGCCAGCAGTTATGGTCAGGGGCTTTCTGGCTACACCTTC
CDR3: CASSYGQGLSGYTF

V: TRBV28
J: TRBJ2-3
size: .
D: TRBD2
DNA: TGTGCCAGCGGGGGCGGGAGGGTAGATACGCAGTATTTT
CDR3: CASGGGRVDTQYF

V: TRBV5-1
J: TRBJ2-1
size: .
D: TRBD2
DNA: TGCGCCAGCAGCCCTAGACTAGCGGGAGTCAATGAGCAGTTCTTC
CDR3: CASSPRLAGVNEQFF

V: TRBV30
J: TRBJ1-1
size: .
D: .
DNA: TGTGCCTGGAGTCCACACATGAACACTGAAGCTTTCTTT
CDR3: CAWSPHMNTEAFF

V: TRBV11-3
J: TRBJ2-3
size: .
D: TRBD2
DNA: TGTGCCAGCAGCTTAGGTCTGGCGGGAGGTTCAGATACGCAGTATTTT
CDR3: CASSLGLAGGSDTQYF

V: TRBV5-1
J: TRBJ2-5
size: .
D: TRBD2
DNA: TGCGCCAGCAGCTTGGAGAGCGGGGTAGAGACCCAGTACTTC
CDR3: CASSLESGVETQYF

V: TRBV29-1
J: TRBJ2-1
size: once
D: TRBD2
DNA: TGCAGCGTTGATTTAGCGGGAGTTAGGGATGAGCAGTTCTTC
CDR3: CSVDLAGVRDEQFF

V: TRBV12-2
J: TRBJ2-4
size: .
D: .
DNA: TGTGCAAGTCGCCTACCCCACTCGTTACGGGCCAAAAACATTCAGTACTTC
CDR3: CASRLPHSLRAKNIQYF

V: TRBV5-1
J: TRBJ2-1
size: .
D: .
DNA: TGCGCCAGCAGCCCTGGAGTCTCCTCCTACAATGAGCAGTTCTTC
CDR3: CASSPGVSSYNEQFF

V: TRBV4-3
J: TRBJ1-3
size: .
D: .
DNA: TGCGCCAGCAGCCAAACCGGTCCTTCTTCTGGAAACACCATATATTTT
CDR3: CASSQTGPSSGNTIYF

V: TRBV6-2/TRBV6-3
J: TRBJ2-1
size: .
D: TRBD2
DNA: TGTGCCAGCAGTTCTCTCCGGGAGGGGTCCTACAATGAGCAGTTCTTC
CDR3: CASSSLREGSYNEQFF

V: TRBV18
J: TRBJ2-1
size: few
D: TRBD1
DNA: TGTGCCAGCTCCCCCGACAGGGGTGGTGAGCAGTTCTTC
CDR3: CASSPDRGGEQFF

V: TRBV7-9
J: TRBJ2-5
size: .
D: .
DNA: TGTGCCAGCAGCCAAGGGCAGGGCTCAGGGGAGACCCAGTACTTC
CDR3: CASSQGQGSGETQYF

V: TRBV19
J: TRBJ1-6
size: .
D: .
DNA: TGTGCCAGTAGTTATTTAGGGGATTCACCCCTCCACTTT
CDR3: CASSYLGDSPLHF

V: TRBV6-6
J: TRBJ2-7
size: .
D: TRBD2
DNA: TGTGCCAGCAGTATGCTAGCGGTCTACGAGCAGTACTTC
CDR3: CASSMLAVYEQYF

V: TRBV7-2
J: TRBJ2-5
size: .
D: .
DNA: TGTGCCAGCAGCTGGACGGGGGGCGAGACCCAGTACTTC
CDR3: CASSWTGGETQYF

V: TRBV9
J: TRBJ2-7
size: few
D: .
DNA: TGTGCCAGCAGCGTAGGTAGCGGATCCTACGAGCAGTACTTC
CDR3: CASSVGSGSYEQYF

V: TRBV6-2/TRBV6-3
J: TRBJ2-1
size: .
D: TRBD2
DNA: TGTGCCAGCACTTACGCTTCAGGACTAGAAAAGTTCTTC
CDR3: CASTYASGLEKFF

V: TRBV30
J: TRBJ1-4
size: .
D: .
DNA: TGTGCCTGGTCATCAGGGTCAGGAGAAAAACTGTTTTTT
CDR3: CAWSSGSGEKLFF

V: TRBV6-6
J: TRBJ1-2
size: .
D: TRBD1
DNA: TGTGCGGCAGGGGGACAGAACTATGGCTACACCTTC
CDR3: CAAGGQNYGYTF

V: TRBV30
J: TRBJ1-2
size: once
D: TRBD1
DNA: TGTGCCTGGACCGCGGGACAGGGCTATGGCTACACCTTC
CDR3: CAWTAGQGYGYTF

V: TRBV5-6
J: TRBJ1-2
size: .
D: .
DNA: TGTGCCAGCAGCCCTGCCGGGGGACGTACGGGCTATGGCTACACCTTC
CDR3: CASSPAGGRTGYGYTF